This T cell receptor (beta chain) appears in the sequencing data of a study of blood T cell repertoires in COVID-19. In the study overall: COVID-19 samples from acute and convalescent phases originated in the United States, Italy and Spain. T cells, B-cell-depleted T cells, or PBMCs provided the cDNA or gDNA that served as material.

Trimming stripped 4 bases from V and 1 base from J, with 10 bases between. The CDR3 is 14 amino acids. Germline V gene lookup returns CDR1 MNHEY and CDR2 SMNVEV (reference sequence). In the original analysis: Amplifying reference gene primers gave estimates of nucleated cell counts. Produced via immunoSEQ multiplex PCR; TCRdb's table is partial and in-frame only. V and J calls and clone size are copied from that table; D and trimming were computed from the DNA. Of about 98,000 clones in the sample, 70% to 90% were seen once. This sequence joins TRBV27 and TRBJ1-1, with TRBD1 as a possible D gene (6 bases). The TCR sequence derives from a man between 60 and 75 years old with acute or convalescent COVID-19. Sequenced: peripheral blood. The CDR3 bases are TGTGCCAGCAGTTATGGCAGGGGGAACACTGAAGCTTTCTTT. It is translated as CASSYGRGNTEAFF.